The 13 T cell receptor beta chains below were found in one sample sequenced in a study of neoadjuvant nivolumab and ipilimumab in lung cancer (dated by TCRdb to about 2020). The library was built by means of the immunoSEQ multiplex PCR assay. The clones in this table, taken by TCRdb from immuneACCESS, are in-frame only. Not every clone is retained; where verified, under half of the shortfall comes from an unresolved V gene, and the cause of the rest is unknown. Counted in this sample were 30,000 or so clones; roughly 90% of them appeared once. The biggest ten clones account for 2% to 2.5% of the sample. The time point label, as the study defines it: at surgical resection after neoadjuvant nivolumab +/- ipilimumab. The sequencing here drew on peripheral blood, taken after neoadjuvant nivolumab, alone or with ipilimumab, at or shortly before surgery. The receptors were gathered from an adult with non-small cell lung cancer.

The chain recombines TRBV5-5 with TRBJ2-7, with TRBD1 matching 9 bases. Per the germline V gene, CDR1 is SGHKS and CDR2 is YYEKEE (reference sequence). The CDR3 has 15 amino acids. The V and J ends lost 0 bases and 3 bases, in that order; junction bases with no gene match: 4. The CDR3 bases are TGTGCCAGCAGCTTGGCCGGGACAGGGCTCTACGAGCAGTACTTC. Its translation: CASSLAGTGLYEQYF. Looking up the rest from reference TRBV5-5 and TRBJ2-7 gives the full variable domain: DAGVTQSPTHLIKTRGQQVTLRCSPISGHKSVSWYQQVLGQGPQFIFQYYEKEERGRGNFPDRFSARQFPNYSSELNVNALLLGDSALYLCASSLAGTGLYEQYFGPGTRLTVT.

The chain combines TRBV19 with TRBJ1-1; TRBD1 is a possible D gene (6 bases). Germline loops: CDR1 LNHDA, CDR2 SQIVND (reference sequence). CDR3 size: 14 residues. V lost 4 bases, J lost 1 base, and 10 bases lay in between. DNA for the CDR3: TGTGCCAGTAGTACGGACAGTGGGAACACTGAAGCTTTCTTT. Amino acids: CASSTDSGNTEAFF. The whole variable domain, remainder taken from reference TRBV19 and TRBJ1-1, is DGGITQSPKYLFRKEGQNVTLSCEQNLNHDAMYWYRQDPGQGLRLIYYSQIVNDFQKGDIAEGYSVSREKKESFPLTVTSAQKNPTAFYLCASSTDSGNTEAFFGQGTRLTVV.

The chain carries TRBV6-6 and TRBJ2-1; no clear D gene. V lost 0 bases and J 4 bases, leaving 7 bases between the germline ends. The CDR3 runs 14 residues. Looked up from germline, CDR1 is MNHNY and CDR2 is SVGAGI (reference sequence). The CDR3 spells CASSYSVGYNEQFF. The CDR3 coding sequence is TGTGCCAGCAGTTACTCGGTGGGTTACAATGAGCAGTTCTTC.

This clone was seen only a few times. The chain is built from TRBV7-6 and TRBJ1-2, with 10 bases aligning to TRBD1. After removal of 4 bases from V and 7 bases from J, the junction contained 18 bases not matched to a gene. CDR3 length: 18 residues. Germline V gene sequence: CDR1 SGHVS, CDR2 FNYEAQ. The DNA of the CDR3 is TGTGCCAGCAGCTCGTCTTCAGTGTTTTCGGGGACAGGGGTTGGCTACACCTTC. Protein sequence: CASSSSSVFSGTGVGYTF. The whole variable domain, filled in from reference TRBV7-6 and TRBJ1-2, reads GAGVSQSPRYKVTKRGQDVALRCDPISGHVSLYWYRQALGQGPEFLTYFNYEAQQDKSGLPNDRFSAERPEGSISTLTIQRTEQRDSAMYRCASSSSSVFSGTGVGYTFGSGTRLTVV.

The chain has TRBV9 and TRBJ2-4; either TRBD1 or TRBD2 may supply D (5 bases each). Between the trimmed V and J ends, which lost 4 bases and 7 bases, there was a span of 18 bases. This CDR3 is built from 15 residues. From germline, CDR1 is SGDLS and CDR2 YYNGEE. The CDR3 coding sequence is TGTGCCAGCAGCAAGGGGACCCTAGGGGAGAACATTCAGTACTTC. It encodes CASSKGTLGENIQYF.

The rearrangement uses TRBV5-4 and TRBJ2-5; no firm D call. The length of the CDR3 is 12 residues. The V gene lost 3 bases and the J gene lost 4 bases, with 7 bases spanning the gap. CDR1 is SGHNT, CDR2 YYREEE, per germline (reference sequence). CDR3: CASSSAGETQYF. The CDR3 DNA reads as TGTGCCAGCAGCTCTGCAGGAGAGACCCAGTACTTC.

The CDR3 DNA reads as TGTGCCAGCAGCTCCCGATCTAGCGGCCAAGAGACCCAGTACTTC. It is translated as CASSSRSSGQETQYF. V gene TRBV7-8 combines with J gene TRBJ2-5; TRBD2 matches 7 bases. The CDR3 is made up of 15 amino acids. The V segment lost 4 bases and the J segment 1 base; nucleotides outside the gene matches: 6. From germline, CDR1 is SGHVS and CDR2 FQNEAQ.

This chain joins TRBV6-5 and TRBJ2-2; 7 bases match TRBD1. The CDR3 spans 15 residues. V trimming: 5 bases; J trimming: 4 bases; junction bases outside the gene matches: 7. CDR1 and CDR2 (germline): MNHEY, SVGAGI. The CDR3: CASSARGLATGELFF. In nucleotides, the CDR3 is TGTGCCAGCAGTGCGAGGGGGCTAGCCACCGGGGAGCTGTTTTTT.

This sequence joins TRBV7-8 and TRBJ2-7; possible D gene TRBD2, 5 bases. V lost 6 bases, J lost 5 bases, and 14 bases lay in between. Per germline, CDR1 SGHVS and CDR2 FQNEAQ. The CDR3 runs to 13 residues. The CDR3 region is CASSLLDYNEQYF. The CDR3 nucleotides are TGTGCCAGCAGTTTACTCGACTACAACGAGCAGTACTTC. The variable domain in full, completed from reference TRBV7-8 and TRBJ2-7, reads GAGVSQSPRYKVAKRGQDVALRCDPISGHVSLFWYQQALGQGPEFLTYFQNEAQLDKSGLPSDRFFAERPEGSVSTLKIQRTQQEDSAVYLCASSLLDYNEQYFGPGTRLTVT.

The V gene is TRBV19, the J gene TRBJ2-7; either TRBD1 or TRBD2 may fit D (5 bases each). The V end lost 3 bases, the J end lost 5 bases, and 20 bases lay between the germline ends. The CDR3 has 16 amino acids. CDR1 and CDR2 (germline): LNHDA, SQIVND (reference sequence). The CDR3 nucleotides read TGTGCCAGTAGTATGGGGGTTTTCGGGATTCCAAACGAGCAGTACTTC. Amino acids: CASSMGVFGIPNEQYF.

The chain joins TRBV7-6 to TRBJ1-3; D is undetermined. Germline V gives CDR1 SGHVS, CDR2 FNYEAQ. The CDR3 contains 18 residues. The ends were cut back, 2 bases at V and 4 bases at J, with 21 bases in the middle. The CDR3: CASSLSGINILSGNTIYF. The CDR3 nucleotides are TGTGCCAGCAGCTTATCGGGGATCAATATCCTCTCCGGAAACACCATATATTTT.

V gene TRBV5-1 combines with J gene TRBJ2-7; possible D gene TRBD2, 5 bases. The CDR3 consists of 15 residues. The germline V and J ends were trimmed by 4 bases and 3 bases, with 17 bases remaining between them. Germline CDR1 and CDR2: SGHRS and YFSETQ. CDR3 coding DNA: TGCGCCAGCAGCCTGATGCCGTCGGGGATCTACGAGCAGTACTTC. Translated, it gives CASSLMPSGIYEQYF.

The rearrangement links TRBV14 to TRBJ2-7; 7 bases map to TRBD2. Germline V CDR1 and CDR2: SGHDN, FVKESK. The CDR3 consists of 12 residues. V dropped 3 bases and J dropped 9; count of bases not matched to a gene: 5. The CDR3 sequence is CASSQGGFGQYF. The CDR3 region has the DNA TGTGCCAGCAGCCAGGGAGGGTTCGGGCAGTACTTC.